One sample yielded the 25 T cell receptor beta chains listed below, sequenced in a study of blood T cell repertoires in COVID-19. Sequencing used immunoSEQ multiplex PCR; TCRdb keeps in-frame clones, though not all of them. The sample shows roughly 200,000 clones, 65% to 90% of them seen only once. The sequenced material came from PBMCs or T cells enriched from blood (not recorded which). The receptors stem from a man aged 35-49 years who had recovered from COVID-19.

This sequence joins TRBV7-8 and TRBJ1-1; tentatively, D is TRBD1 (5 bases). Germline V CDR1 and CDR2: SGHVS, FQNEAQ. The V gene lost 5 bases and the J gene lost 0 bases, with 13 bases spanning the gap. The CDR3 consists of 15 residues. The CDR3 loop is CASSPWGTMNTEAFF. The CDR3 DNA follows: TGTGCCAGCAGCCCATGGGGCACCATGAACACTGAAGCTTTCTTT.

This sequence joins TRBV27 and TRBJ1-5; no clear D. There are 13 residues in the CDR3. Germline V gives CDR1 MNHEY, CDR2 SMNVEV (reference sequence). Trimming left V 5 bases short and J 7 bases short, with 12 bases between. CDR3 nucleotide sequence: TGTGCCAGCAGTCCTCTGGAGATGCAGCCCCAGCATTTT. Translation: CASSPLEMQPQHF.

The chain recombines TRBV7-2 with TRBJ1-4; TRBD1 agrees at 7 bases. In germline, CDR1 is SGHTA, CDR2 FQGNSA. The CDR3 length is 14 residues. The V gene end was trimmed by 5 bases and the J gene end by 8 bases; junction bases not matched to a gene: 8. CDR3 in amino acids: CASSPDRAGEKLFF. CDR3 DNA: TGTGCCAGCAGCCCTGACAGGGCTGGCGAAAAACTGTTTTTT.

V is TRBV28 and J is TRBJ2-7; weak D call: TRBD1 (6 bases). The CDR3 runs 15 residues. CDR1 and CDR2 from the germline V gene are MDHEN and SYDVKM. V lost 5 bases, J lost 3 bases, and 17 bases lay in between. CDR3 amino acids: CASSPSGAPFYEQYV. DNA for the CDR3: TGTGCCAGCAGTCCCTCAGGGGCGCCATTCTACGAGCAGTACGTC.

This rearrangement joins TRBV27 to TRBJ2-1, with 8 bases matching TRBD2. V shed 2 bases, J shed 6 bases, and the junction held 9 bases outside the gene matches. From germline, CDR1 is MNHEY and CDR2 SMNVEV (reference sequence). CDR3 length: 16 amino acids. In DNA form, the CDR3 reads TGTGCCAGCAGTTTACAGGTGCTAGCGGGCACCAATGAGCAGTTCTTC. Amino acids: CASSLQVLAGTNEQFF.

The chain carries TRBV24-1 and TRBJ1-5, with D possibly being TRBD1 (5 bases). V was cut by 5 bases and J by 5 bases, with 12 bases left in between. The CDR3 covers 14 residues. The germline V gene has CDR1 KGHDR and CDR2 SFDVKD. CDR3 DNA: TGTGCCACCAGTGCCCAGGGCGGGGATCAGCCCCAGCATTTT. Its protein product is CATSAQGGDQPQHF.

V and J are TRBV5-6 and TRBJ2-7; maybe TRBD2 (7 bases). The CDR3 totals 15 residues. Trimming cost V 2 bases and J 3 bases, with 15 bases left between them. The germline gives CDR1 SGHDT, CDR2 YYEEEE. Written as DNA, the CDR3 is TGTGCCAGCAGCTTTTTCGGGGAGGGACACTACGAGCAGTACGTC. Encoded protein: CASSFFGEGHYEQYV.

This clone came up a few times. The chain carries TRBV28 and TRBJ2-1; 9 bases align to TRBD1. This CDR3 region has 14 residues. CDR1 MDHEN and CDR2 SYDVKM come from the germline V gene. J was trimmed by 8 bases and V by 5 bases; bases with no gene match: 7. The CDR3 is CASSPGTGIHEQFF. CDR3 coding DNA: TGTGCCAGCAGTCCCGGGACAGGGATCCATGAGCAGTTCTTC.

The chain carries TRBV6-2 or TRBV6-3 and TRBJ2-5; 10 bases agree with TRBD2. This CDR3 has 15 amino acids. Per the germline V gene, CDR1 is MNHEY and CDR2 is SVGEGT. V lost 6 bases and J lost 4; bases outside the gene matches: 8. Here the CDR3 reads CASSLLAGKTETQYF. As DNA, the CDR3 is TGTGCCAGCAGCCTACTAGCGGGAAAGACAGAGACCCAGTACTTC.

This clone has a single count. The chain is built from TRBV27 and TRBJ2-7, with 12 bases identical to TRBD2. The ends lost 2 bases at V and 3 bases at J; junction bases unmatched: 5. This CDR3 region has 16 residues. Germline V CDR1 and CDR2: MNHEY, SMNVEV (reference sequence). CDR3 sequence reads: CASSLSGTSGYYEQYV. The DNA of the CDR3 is TGTGCCAGCAGTTTAAGTGGGACTAGCGGGTACTACGAGCAGTACGTC.

This clone came up a few times. The J gene is TRBJ2-3, the V gene TRBV6-5, with D possibly TRBD1 on 6 matching bases. This CDR3 has 16 residues. Trimming removed 0 bases from V and 0 bases from J, with 10 bases in between. Germline V lookup: CDR1 MNHEY, CDR2 SVGAGI. CDR3 sequence reads: CASSYSGAVSTDTQYF. In DNA form, the CDR3 reads TGTGCCAGCAGTTACTCGGGGGCAGTTAGCACAGATACGCAGTATTTT.

The rearrangement uses TRBV19 and TRBJ2-5; 8 bases align to TRBD1. This CDR3 has 16 amino acids. The V segment lost 5 bases and the J segment 2 bases; nucleotides outside the gene matches: 10. The V gene's germline CDR1 is LNHDA and CDR2 SQIVND (reference sequence). This CDR3 reads CASSPWTGRQQETQYF. In nucleotides, the CDR3 is TGTGCCAGTAGTCCTTGGACAGGGAGACAACAAGAGACCCAGTACTTC.

The V call is TRBV12-5, the J call TRBJ2-7, with a weak D call TRBD1 (6 bases). The CDR3 covers 17 residues. Germline assignment: CDR1 LGHNT and CDR2 FRNRAP. The V gene lost 5 bases and the J gene lost 2 bases, with 22 bases spanning the gap. CDR3 region: CASGTTQANRATYEQYV. Here the CDR3 DNA reads TGTGCTAGTGGTACAACACAGGCAAACAGGGCCACCTACGAGCAGTACGTC.

The CDR3 protein is CASSLTSGDSYEQYF. The CDR3 coding sequence is TGTGCCAGCAGCCTTACTAGCGGGGACTCCTACGAGCAGTACTTC. The gene calls are TRBV5-4 and TRBJ2-7; 10 bases match TRBD2. V was clipped by 4 bases and J by 0 bases; unmatched bases: 4. Germline V gene lookup returns CDR1 SGHNT and CDR2 YYREEE (reference sequence). This CDR3 spans 15 amino acids.

V usage is TRBV5-4 and J usage is TRBJ2-3; D not resolved. Per the germline V gene, CDR1 is SGHNT and CDR2 is YYREEE (reference sequence). V was trimmed by 1 base and J by 0 bases, leaving 9 bases between them. This CDR3 is 15 amino acids long. CDR3 residues: CASSLSLQSTDTQYF. CDR3 nucleotide sequence: TGTGCCAGCAGCTTGTCCCTACAGAGCACAGATACGCAGTATTTT. The entire variable domain, with the rest obtained from reference TRBV5-4 and TRBJ2-3, is as follows: ETGVTQSPTHLIKTRGQQVTLRCSSQSGHNTVSWYQQALGQGPQFIFQYYREEENGRGNFPPRFSGLQFPNYSSELNVNALELDDSALYLCASSLSLQSTDTQYFGPGTRLTVL.

The chain joins TRBV5-1 to TRBJ1-1; the match to TRBD1 covers 7 bases. Germline CDR1 is SGHRS and CDR2 is YFSETQ. Germline trimming cut 2 bases from V and 2 bases from J; bases unmatched to any gene: 3. The CDR3 contains 14 residues. CDR3 protein: CASSFGTVNTEAFF. CDR3 coding DNA: TGCGCCAGCAGCTTTGGGACAGTCAACACTGAAGCTTTCTTT.

The chain joins TRBV27 to TRBJ2-1; 8 bases align to TRBD2. Germline trimming cut 2 bases from V and 9 bases from J; bases unmatched to any gene: 15. The CDR3 loop spans 17 amino acids. CDR1 is MNHEY and CDR2 is SMNVEV in the germline V gene (reference sequence). The CDR3 here is CASSLTAGAQIAGEQFF. The CDR3 coding sequence is TGTGCCAGCAGTTTAACAGCGGGAGCGCAAATAGCCGGTGAGCAGTTCTTC.

The chain couples TRBV6-5 to TRBJ1-6; unclear D gene. The CDR3 length is 11 residues. V was trimmed by 4 bases and J by 10 bases, leaving 5 bases between them. CDR1 is MNHEY, CDR2 SVGAGI, per germline. This chain's CDR3 is CASSSLSPLHF. CDR3 bases: TGTGCCAGCAGTTCTCTATCACCCCTCCACTTT.

In DNA, the CDR3 is TGTGCCAGCAGTGAAGGGGTATGGGCAGGGTCTGGCTACACCTTC. This codes for CASSEGVWAGSGYTF. The J gene is TRBJ1-2, the V gene TRBV2, with D possibly being TRBD1 (5 bases). CDR1 SNHLY and CDR2 FYNNEI come from the germline V gene. V lost 1 base and J lost 7, with 16 bases in between. The CDR3 is 15 amino acids.

This clone was seen a few times. The chain has TRBV7-9 and TRBJ1-4, with D tentatively TRBD1 (6 bases). Germline V gene data show CDR1 as SEHNR and CDR2 as FQNEAQ (reference sequence). Trimming removed 6 bases from V and 0 bases from J, with 14 bases in between. The CDR3 loop spans 16 amino acids. The CDR3 region is CASSYWTVTTNEKLFF. As DNA, the CDR3 is TGTGCCAGCAGTTACTGGACAGTGACAACTAATGAAAAACTGTTTTTT.

The chain uses TRBV5-1 and TRBJ2-1; weak D call: TRBD2 (6 bases). Per the germline V gene, CDR1 is SGHRS and CDR2 is YFSETQ. V was trimmed by 0 bases and J by 4 bases, leaving 14 bases between them. The CDR3 spans 16 residues. The CDR3 region is CASSLDSGANYNEQFF. DNA for the CDR3: TGCGCCAGCAGCTTGGATTCGGGAGCAAATTACAATGAGCAGTTCTTC.

The chain employs TRBV5-5 and TRBJ1-3, with a weak D call TRBD1 (6 bases). This CDR3 comprises 15 residues. Germline CDR1 reads SGHKS; CDR2 reads YYEKEE (reference sequence). V lost 4 bases and J lost 3, with 14 bases in between. The DNA of the CDR3 is TGTGCCAGCAGCCCGGGGTGGGGGCGTGGAAACACCATATATTTT. Its translation is CASSPGWGRGNTIYF.

CDR3 protein: CASSYVWGLSINEQFF. DNA for the CDR3: TGTGCCAGCAGTTATGTGTGGGGACTAAGCATCAATGAGCAGTTCTTC. The chain uses TRBV6-2 or TRBV6-3 and TRBJ2-1; the match to TRBD2 covers 7 bases. CDR3 length equals 16 residues. With V trimmed by 3 bases and J by 6 bases, 11 bases remained unmatched. Germline lookup yields CDR1 MNHEY and CDR2 SVGEGT.

CDR3 bases: TGTGCCAGCAGCCAACAGGGATCTCGAGGTTCACCCCTCCACTTT. Translated: CASSQQGSRGSPLHF. The chain carries TRBV2 and TRBJ1-6; D is possibly TRBD1 (6 bases). The CDR3 loop spans 15 amino acids. Trimming took 6 bases from V and 9 from J, leaving 18 bases between them. CDR1 SNHLY and CDR2 FYNNEI come from the germline V gene.

The V gene is TRBV9, the J gene TRBJ1-4; TRBD1 is a possible D gene (5 bases). Germline CDR1 and CDR2: SGDLS and YYNGEE. V lost 1 base, J lost 7 bases, and 14 bases lay in between. The CDR3 is 15 residues long. This CDR3 is CASSVSAGMGEKLFF. The CDR3 DNA reads TGTGCCAGCAGCGTATCGGCAGGGATGGGTGAAAAACTGTTTTTT. Complete variable domain (other parts from reference TRBV9 and TRBJ1-4): DSGVTQTPKHLITATGQRVTLRCSPRSGDLSVYWYQQSLDQGLQFLIQYYNGEERAKGNILERFSAQQFPDLHSELNLSSLELGDSALYFCASSVSAGMGEKLFFGSGTQLSVL.